The TCR beta chain described here comes from a study of cytomegalovirus exposure and HLA in healthy donors. Overall study context: Earlier results showed roughly 110 million unique TCR beta sequences derived from approximately 180 million T cells.

The CDR3 is 14 amino acids. Germline CDR1 SGHRS, CDR2 YFSETQ. V lost 0 bases, J lost 2 bases, and 8 bases lay in between. This clone was picked up a small number of times. It was with 60 Vbeta and 13 Jbeta primers that the PCR ran. Profiling relied on immunoSEQ multiplex PCR, and the TCRdb table lists in-frame clones only, not all of them. The sample lists around 90,000 clones, approximately 83% occurring once. The sequenced sample consisted of PBMCs. The sequence was obtained from a man aged 45-65 years in good health and CMV-seronegative. The V gene is TRBV5-1, the J gene TRBJ1-1; D gene uncertain. The CDR3: CASSLATVNTEAFF. Here the CDR3 DNA reads TGCGCCAGCAGCTTGGCTACAGTCAACACTGAAGCTTTCTTT.